This T cell receptor beta chain was found in a study of T-cell memory formation after mild COVID-19. Study findings and constraints: There was no confirmation that second-wave clones peaking on day 37 were SARS-CoV-2 specific. Prior to infection, memory already included some responding clones, suggesting cross-reactive memory joined. Among CD4+ contracting clones, most were CM and EM, and CD8+ ones EMRA.

cDNA libraries for TCR alpha and TCR beta, carrying sample barcodes and UMIs, came from 5'RACE with constant-segment primers. One entry per CDR3 protein, called by TCRdb with MiXCR from the 5' RACE reads. The sample shows about 430,000 distinct CDR3 sequences, around 24% of them seen only once. Germline values: CDR1 SGHTA, CDR2 FQGNSA. This CDR3 is built from 11 residues. This clonotype was observed a few times. Its specificity is unknown. At one end, the junction sequence differs from germline, possibly due to a read error. This sequence joins TRBV7-2 and TRBJ2-1; D is uncertain. This clonotype was obtained from an adult woman who had mild COVID-19 (a few samples of this study predate the infection). Cell type and time point are not known. Sequencing was carried out using PBMCs or a T cell subset sorted from them (not recorded which). The CDR3 protein is CASGFPNEQFF. The CDR3 DNA is TGTGCCAGCGGCTTCCCTAATGAGCAGTTCTTC.